These 14 T cell receptor beta chains originate from one sample sequenced in a study of blood T cell repertoires in COVID-19. Libraries were prepared by immunoSEQ multiplex PCR; TCRdb keeps only in-frame clonotypes and omits some of them. The data show 150,000 to 200,000 clones, about nine tenths seen once. The sequenced sample consisted of PBMCs or T cells enriched from blood (not recorded which). The receptors originated from a woman aged 18-29 years who had recovered from COVID-19.

V and J are TRBV27 and TRBJ2-3, with D possibly being TRBD1 (6 bases). The CDR3 length is 12 residues. From germline, CDR1 is MNHEY and CDR2 SMNVEV (reference sequence). The V end was cut by 10 bases, the J end by 6 bases, with 14 bases between. DNA of the CDR3: TGTGCCATCGGAAGGGGGTTGGATACGCAGTATTTT. This translates into CAIGRGLDTQYF.

The gene calls are TRBV18 and TRBJ1-1; D is perhaps TRBD1 (5 bases). CDR1 is KGHSH and CDR2 is LQKENI in the germline V gene. Deletions cut 3 bases from V and 4 bases from J, with 15 bases between. The CDR3 runs 15 residues. The CDR3 is CASSPRWGEGTEAFF. CDR3 nucleotide sequence: TGTGCCAGCTCACCCAGGTGGGGGGAGGGCACTGAAGCTTTCTTT.

This chain connects TRBV3-1 (or the pseudogene TRBV3-2) to TRBJ2-1, with a weak D call TRBD2 (5 bases). The CDR3 has 15 residues. In germline, CDR1 is LGHDT, CDR2 YNNKEL (reference sequence). V was shortened by 3 bases and J by 1 base, with 10 bases between the two germline ends. The CDR3 sequence is CASSQPGSSYNEQFF. The DNA for the CDR3 is TGTGCCAGCAGCCAGCCTGGGAGTTCCTACAATGAGCAGTTCTTC.

The V and J genes are TRBV15 and TRBJ1-2, with D possibly TRBD1 on 5 matching bases. Per the germline V gene, CDR1 is LNHNV and CDR2 is YYDKDF (reference sequence). V lost 0 bases and J lost 4, with 15 bases in between. This CDR3 is built from 16 residues. CDR3 sequence: CATSRDMVGGGYGYTF. The CDR3 DNA sequence: TGTGCCACCAGCAGAGATATGGTTGGGGGGGGCTATGGCTACACCTTC.

The chain has TRBV6-5 and TRBJ2-1, with 8 bases aligning to TRBD2. V lost 5 bases, J lost 3 bases, and 3 bases stayed unmatched. The CDR3 covers 14 residues. Per germline, CDR1 MNHEY and CDR2 SVGAGI. Here the CDR3 reads CASSSGSVYNEQFF. CDR3 nucleotides: TGTGCCAGCAGTAGCGGGAGTGTCTACAATGAGCAGTTCTTC.

This sequence joins TRBV7-8 and TRBJ2-7; no reliable D call. The germline V gene encodes CDR1 SGHVS and CDR2 FQNEAQ. The CDR3 is 13 amino acids. V lost 1 base, J lost 3 bases, and 7 bases lay in between. CDR3 region: CASSLVTDYEQYF. CDR3 in DNA: TGTGCCAGCAGCTTAGTTACAGACTACGAGCAGTACTTC.

With regard to this clone: The sample contains more than one DNA sequence encoding this CDR3. The chain combines TRBV7-9 with TRBJ2-7; no reliable D call. V lost 2 bases to trimming and J lost 5 bases, with 4 bases between them. This CDR3 region has 11 residues. Germline V lookup: CDR1 SEHNR, CDR2 FQNEAQ (reference sequence). The CDR3 sequence: CASSLLDEQYF. The CDR3 nucleotides read TGTGCCAGCAGCTTACTCGACGAGCAGTACTTC.

CDR3 DNA: TGCGCCAGCAGCTTGGACAGTACACCTTATGGCTACACCTTC. Its translation: CASSLDSTPYGYTF. The V and J genes are TRBV5-1 and TRBJ1-2, with D uncertain. V was clipped by 0 bases and J by 5 bases, with 11 bases between them. The CDR3 has 14 residues. The germline CDR1 and CDR2 sequences are SGHRS and YFSETQ. The variable domain in full, completed from reference TRBV5-1 and TRBJ1-2, reads KAGVTQTPRYLIKTRGQQVTLSCSPISGHRSVSWYQQTPGQGLQFLFEYFSETQRNKGNFPGRFSGRQFSNSRSEMNVSTLELGDSALYLCASSLDSTPYGYTFGSGTRLTVV.

The rearrangement links TRBV29-1 to TRBJ2-7; perhaps TRBD1 as D (5 bases). Germline CDR1 reads SQVTM; CDR2 reads ANQGSEA. The V end lost 5 bases, the J end lost 5 bases, and 13 bases lay between the germline ends. The CDR3 is 12 residues long. CDR3 bases: TGCAGCGTTTCCTGGGGCCGAGACGAGCAGTACTTC. Translating it yields CSVSWGRDEQYF.

The chain combines TRBV2 with TRBJ2-7; D might be TRBD1 (6 bases). Trimming removed 6 bases from V and 12 bases from J, with 24 bases in between. CDR3 length equals 14 residues. Germline CDR1 is SNHLY and CDR2 is FYNNEI. DNA for the CDR3: TGTGCCAGCAGGAGTGGGACAACTTTCCGATTGCTGTACTTC. Translated, it gives CASRSGTTFRLLYF.

This clone has only one observation. The chain joins TRBV25-1 to TRBJ1-2, with TRBD1 matching 12 bases. Trimming at V came to 1 base and at J to 6 bases, leaving 3 bases not matched to a gene. The CDR3 runs 15 residues. Germline CDR1 MGHDK, CDR2 SYGVNS. The CDR3 protein is CASSEWGTGGNGYTF. CDR3 nucleotides: TGTGCCAGCAGTGAATGGGGGACAGGGGGCAATGGCTACACCTTC.

Of note for this clone: This may be a read error, as it is one base from a much larger clone. J is TRBJ1-5 and V is TRBV25-1; 7 nucleotides match TRBD1. In germline, CDR1 is MGHDK, CDR2 SYGVNS. This CDR3 is built from 14 residues. The junction had 1 base not matched to a gene; V was cut back by 3 bases and J by 2 bases. The CDR3 DNA sequence: TGTGCCAGCAGTGATGGACAGGGCAATCAGCCCCAGCATTTT. Its protein is CASSDGQGNQPQHF.

The chain carries TRBV7-3 and TRBJ2-1, with D maybe TRBD2 (6 bases). Germline CDR1 reads SGHTA; CDR2 reads FQGTGA. Trimming stripped 6 bases from V and 6 bases from J, with 15 bases between. The CDR3 sequence is 14 residues long. CDR3: CASSLAADGNEQFF. The CDR3 region has the DNA TGTGCCAGCAGTTTAGCGGCAGACGGCAATGAGCAGTTCTTC.

The chain couples TRBV30 to TRBJ2-3, with D uncertain. V lost 0 bases, J lost 1 base, and 11 bases lay in between. Germline V gene lookup returns CDR1 GTSNPN and CDR2 SVGIG (reference sequence). CDR3 size: 15 residues. The CDR3 region is CAWSVSPRGTDTQYF. In nucleotides, the CDR3 is TGTGCCTGGAGTGTAAGTCCCCGAGGCACAGATACGCAGTATTTT.